Shown below are 9 T cell receptor beta chains from a single sample sequenced in a study of shared clonotypes between healthy human individuals. The method was immunoSEQ multiplex PCR; TCRdb's version includes in-frame clones alone and lacks a portion of them. The sample shows roughly 1,100,000 clones, under 80% of them seen only once. Material for sequencing was memory CD4+ T cells sorted from blood. Described subset: CD45RA-negative fraction. These receptors all stem from a man in his late teens or twenties in good health.

This clone was picked up a small number of times. The chain carries TRBV6-1 and TRBJ2-7, with 7 bases that match TRBD1. Germline values: CDR1 MNHNS, CDR2 SASEGT. The junction had 7 bases not matched to a gene; V was cut back by 4 bases and J by 1 base. The CDR3 has 15 residues. The CDR3: CASSVTGSGSYEQYF. In nucleotides, the CDR3 is TGTGCCAGCAGTGTGACAGGGAGTGGGTCCTACGAGCAGTACTTC.

The rearrangement uses TRBV6-8 and TRBJ2-3, with 7 bases aligning to TRBD1. The V gene's germline CDR1 is MNHGY and CDR2 SAAAGT. The CDR3 runs to 13 residues. Unmatched junction bases numbered 6, after V lost 10 bases and J lost 2 bases. The CDR3 sequence is CATAGTDTDTQYF. CDR3 sequence (DNA): TGTGCCACCGCCGGGACAGACACAGATACGCAGTATTTT.

The chain recombines TRBV19 with TRBJ1-2; D perhaps matches TRBD1 (5 bases). This CDR3 comprises 15 residues. Germline values: CDR1 LNHDA, CDR2 SQIVND (reference sequence). The germline V and J ends were trimmed by 7 bases and 2 bases, with 17 bases remaining between them. The CDR3 DNA is TGTGCCAGTATCCGGGACGAGTATTCCAACTATGGCTACACCTTC. Encoded protein: CASIRDEYSNYGYTF. Using reference TRBV19 and TRBJ1-2 for the parts outside the CDR3, the full variable domain is DGGITQSPKYLFRKEGQNVTLSCEQNLNHDAMYWYRQDPGQGLRLIYYSQIVNDFQKGDIAEGYSVSREKKESFPLTVTSAQKNPTAFYLCASIRDEYSNYGYTFGSGTRLTVV.

The CDR3 DNA reads as TGTGCCAGCTCACTATCGGTAGGACTAGCGGGAGGCATCCAAGAGACCCAGTACTTC. Its translation is CASSLSVGLAGGIQETQYF. The V gene is TRBV18, the J gene TRBJ2-5; 14 nucleotides line up with TRBD2. The CDR3 is made up of 19 amino acids. V lost 4 bases and J lost 1; bases outside the gene matches: 11. Germline V gene data show CDR1 as KGHSH and CDR2 as LQKENI.

This clone turned up a few times. The rearrangement uses TRBV11-2 and TRBJ1-2, with 7 positions matching TRBD1. Germline V gene sequence: CDR1 SGHAT, CDR2 FQNNGV. V dropped 3 bases and J dropped 1; count of bases not matched to a gene: 8. The CDR3 runs to 16 residues. DNA of the CDR3: TGTGCCAGCAGCTTGGGGCAGGGGGTTGATAACTATGGCTACACCTTC. Its translation is CASSLGQGVDNYGYTF.

The J gene is TRBJ1-6, the V gene TRBV11-1; D is perhaps TRBD1 (6 bases). Germline V gene lookup returns CDR1 SGHAT and CDR2 FQDESV (reference sequence). There are 13 residues in the CDR3. V was trimmed by 6 bases and J by 9 bases, leaving 12 bases between them. Here the CDR3 DNA reads TGTGCCAGCAGTCCAGGGGTTGGTTCACCCCTCCACTTT. Encoded protein: CASSPGVGSPLHF.

The chain is built from TRBV30 and TRBJ2-2, with a possible D match to TRBD2 (5 bases). The CDR3 consists of 15 residues. V shed 0 bases and J shed 1 base, with 9 bases lying between them. Germline CDR1 and CDR2: GTSNPN and SVGIG (reference sequence). The CDR3, as DNA: TGTGCCTGGAGTGTACCGGGGTTGAACACCGGGGAGCTGTTTTTT. This codes for CAWSVPGLNTGELFF. The variable domain in full, with the rest retrieved from reference TRBV30 and TRBJ2-2, is SQTIHQWPATLVQPVGSPLSLECTVEGTSNPNLYWYRQAAGRGLQLLFYSVGIGQISSEVPQNLSASRPQDRQFILSSKKLLLSDSGFYLCAWSVPGLNTGELFFGEGSRLTVL.

This chain uses TRBV5-1 with TRBJ1-1; D is possibly TRBD1 (5 bases). This CDR3 comprises 15 residues. The V gene lost 3 bases and the J gene lost 0 bases, with 12 bases spanning the gap. Germline CDR1 and CDR2: SGHRS and YFSETQ. The DNA of the CDR3 is TGCGCCAGCAGCTCGCAGGGTGGTTTGAACACTGAAGCTTTCTTT. Translating it yields CASSSQGGLNTEAFF.

V and J are TRBV30 and TRBJ2-1; 7 bases align to TRBD2. This CDR3 region has 14 residues. Trimming cost V 0 bases and J 3 bases; bases outside gene matches: 2. Germline CDR1 reads GTSNPN; CDR2 reads SVGIG (reference sequence). The CDR3, as DNA: TGTGCCTGGAGTGTAAGGACTAGCTACAATGAGCAGTTCTTC. Amino acids: CAWSVRTSYNEQFF.